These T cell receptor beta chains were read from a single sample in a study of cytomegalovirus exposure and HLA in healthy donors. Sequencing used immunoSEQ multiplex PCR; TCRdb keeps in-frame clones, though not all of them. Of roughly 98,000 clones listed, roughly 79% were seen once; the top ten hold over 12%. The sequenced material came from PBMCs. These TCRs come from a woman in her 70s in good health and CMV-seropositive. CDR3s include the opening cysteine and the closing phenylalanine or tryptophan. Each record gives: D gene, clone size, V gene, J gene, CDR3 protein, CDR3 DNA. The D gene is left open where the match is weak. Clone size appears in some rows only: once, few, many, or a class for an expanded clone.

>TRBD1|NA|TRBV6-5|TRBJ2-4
CASSYVWPGGNIQYF
TGTGCCAGCAGTTACGTCTGGCCAGGGGGAAACATTCAGTACTTC
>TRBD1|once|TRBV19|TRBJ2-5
CASSRQGAQETQYF
TGTGCCAGTAGTAGACAGGGGGCCCAAGAGACCCAGTACTTC
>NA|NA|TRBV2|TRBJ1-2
CASSLGSLRGYTF
TGTGCCAGCAGCCTCGGGAGTCTACGTGGCTACACCTTC
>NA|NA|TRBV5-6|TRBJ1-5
CASSLGRPGNQPQHF
TGTGCCAGCAGCTTAGGGAGGCCTGGCAATCAGCCCCAGCATTTT
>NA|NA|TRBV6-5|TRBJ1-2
CASTGSHRDGYTF
TGTGCCAGCACGGGGTCCCACAGGGATGGCTACACCTTC
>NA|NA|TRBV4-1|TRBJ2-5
CASSQVGQRETQYF
TGCGCCAGCAGCCAAGTGGGGCAGAGAGAGACCCAGTACTTC
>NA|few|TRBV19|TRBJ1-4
CASTVNGVLATNEKLFF
TGTGCCAGTACCGTTAACGGTGTACTTGCAACTAATGAAAAACTGTTTTTT
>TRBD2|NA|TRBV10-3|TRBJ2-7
CAISETSGTPSEQYF
TGTGCCATCAGTGAGACTAGCGGGACTCCGTCCGAGCAGTACTTC
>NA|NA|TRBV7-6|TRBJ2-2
CASSHSTGELFF
TGTGCCAGCAGCCATAGCACCGGGGAGCTGTTTTTT
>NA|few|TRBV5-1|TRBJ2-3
CASSSWGGGTADTQYF
TGCGCCAGCAGCTCTTGGGGGGGCGGGACGGCAGATACGCAGTATTTT
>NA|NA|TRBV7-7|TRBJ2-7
CASSLSSSYEQYF
TGTGCTAGCAGCTTATCCAGCTCCTACGAGCAGTACTTC
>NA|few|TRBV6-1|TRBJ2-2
CASGETVNTGELFF
TGTGCCAGCGGAGAGACAGTTAACACCGGGGAGCTGTTTTTT
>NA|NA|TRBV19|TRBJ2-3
CASSRVPILTDTQYF
TGTGCCAGCAGTCGGGTACCCATTCTCACAGATACGCAGTATTTT
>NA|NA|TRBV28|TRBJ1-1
CASRLPYMNTEAFF
TGTGCCAGCAGATTGCCTTACATGAACACTGAAGCTTTCTTT
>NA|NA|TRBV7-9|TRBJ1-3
CASSFRGRSGNTIYF
TGTGCCAGCAGCTTCCGGGGGAGGTCTGGAAACACCATATATTTT
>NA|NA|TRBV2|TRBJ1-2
CASSEGYRAGDGYTF
TGTGCCAGCAGTGAAGGGTACAGGGCGGGTGATGGCTACACCTTC
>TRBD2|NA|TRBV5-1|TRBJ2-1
CASSLDLAGRGNEQFF
TGCGCCAGCAGCTTGGACCTAGCGGGAAGGGGCAATGAGCAGTTCTTC
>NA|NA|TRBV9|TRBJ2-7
CASSIAGENLYEQYF
TGTGCCAGCAGCATCGCCGGGGAAAACCTCTACGAGCAGTACTTC
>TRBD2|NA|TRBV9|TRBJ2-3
CASSVPERDPSTDTQYF
TGTGCCAGCAGCGTTCCGGAGCGGGACCCTAGCACAGATACGCAGTATTTT
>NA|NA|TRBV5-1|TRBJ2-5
CASSSSGGAVRETQYF
TGCGCCAGCAGCTCGAGTGGGGGGGCCGTTAGGGAGACCCAGTACTTC
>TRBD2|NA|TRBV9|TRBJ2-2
CASTPGARGGNTGELFF
TGTGCCAGCACCCCGGGGGCGCGGGGGGGAAACACCGGGGAGCTGTTTTTT
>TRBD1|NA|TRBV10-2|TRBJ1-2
CASSGGQGDGYTF
TGCGCCAGCAGTGGGGGACAGGGTGATGGCTACACCTTC
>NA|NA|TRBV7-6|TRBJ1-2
CASSPRTDNYGYTF
TGTGCCAGCAGCCCCAGGACAGATAACTATGGCTACACCTTC
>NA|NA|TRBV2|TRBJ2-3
CASSVRGGTDTQYF
TGTGCCAGCAGTGTGCGGGGAGGCACAGATACGCAGTATTTT
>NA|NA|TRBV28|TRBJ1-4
CASIHRAGTNEKLFF
TGTGCCAGCATCCATCGAGCGGGAACTAATGAAAAACTGTTTTTT
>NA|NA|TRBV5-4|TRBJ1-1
CASRRDRLNTEAFF
TGTGCCAGCAGGAGAGACAGGCTGAACACTGAAGCTTTCTTT
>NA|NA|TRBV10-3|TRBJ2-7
CAISEVLGLARYEQYF
TGTGCCATCAGTGAGGTGCTGGGGCTAGCGCGTTACGAGCAGTACTTC
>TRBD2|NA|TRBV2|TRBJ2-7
CASSYSGENYEQYF
TGTGCCAGCAGTTATAGCGGGGAGAACTACGAGCAGTACTTC
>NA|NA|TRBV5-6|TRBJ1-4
CASSFRGTNEKLFF
TGTGCCAGCAGCTTCAGGGGAACTAATGAAAAACTGTTTTTT
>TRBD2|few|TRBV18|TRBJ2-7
CASSPSGTHYEQYF
TGTGCCAGCTCACCTAGCGGGACCCACTACGAGCAGTACTTC
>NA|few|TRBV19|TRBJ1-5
CASSDRGVSNQPQHF
TGTGCCAGTAGTGATAGGGGTGTTAGCAATCAGCCCCAGCATTTT
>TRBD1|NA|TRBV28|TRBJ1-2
CASSLDRAYGYTF
TGTGCCAGCAGCCTGGACAGGGCCTATGGCTACACCTTC
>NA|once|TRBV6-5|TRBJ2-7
CASSPGLWYEQYF
TGTGCCAGCAGCCCCGGTCTCTGGTACGAGCAGTACTTC
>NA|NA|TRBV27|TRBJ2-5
CASSLSMWARLTETQYF
TGTGCCAGCAGTTTATCTATGTGGGCCCGCCTGACAGAGACCCAGTACTTC
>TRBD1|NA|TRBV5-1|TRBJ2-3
CASSLTGGWTDTQYF
TGCGCCAGCAGCTTAACAGGGGGCTGGACAGATACGCAGTATTTT
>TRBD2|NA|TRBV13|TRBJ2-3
CASNRRSGGTTDTQYF
TGTGCCAGCAACCGACGGAGCGGGGGAACCACAGATACGCAGTATTTT
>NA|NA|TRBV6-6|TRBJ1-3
CASSPGDPRNTIYF
TGTGCCAGCAGTCCGGGGGACCCTCGGAACACCATATATTTT
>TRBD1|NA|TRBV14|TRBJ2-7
CASSHWTGSYEQYF
TGTGCCAGCAGCCACTGGACAGGCTCCTACGAGCAGTACTTC
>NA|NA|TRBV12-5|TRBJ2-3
CASGPGQRSTDTQYF
TGTGCTAGTGGCCCAGGGCAGAGAAGCACAGATACGCAGTATTTT
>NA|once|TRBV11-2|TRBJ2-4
CASSSSVGAMGSIQYF
TGTGCCAGCAGCTCATCAGTGGGGGCTATGGGGAGCATTCAGTACTTC
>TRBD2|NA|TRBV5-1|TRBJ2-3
CASSGTGTSVADTQYF
TGCGCCAGCAGCGGAACCGGGACTAGCGTAGCGGATACGCAGTATTTT
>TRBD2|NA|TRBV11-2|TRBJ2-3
CASSGVGAGSTDTQYF
TGTGCCAGCAGCGGAGTAGGAGCGGGGAGCACAGATACGCAGTATTTT
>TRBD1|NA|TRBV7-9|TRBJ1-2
CASSEQGTDGYTF
TGTGCCAGCAGCGAACAGGGGACGGATGGCTACACCTTC
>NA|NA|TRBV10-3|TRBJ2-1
CATVVTGSDNEQFF
TGTGCCACCGTAGTGACAGGTTCGGACAATGAGCAGTTCTTC
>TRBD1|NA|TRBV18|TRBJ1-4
CASSPRTGYDEKLFF
TGTGCCAGCTCACCACGGACAGGGTATGACGAAAAACTGTTTTTT